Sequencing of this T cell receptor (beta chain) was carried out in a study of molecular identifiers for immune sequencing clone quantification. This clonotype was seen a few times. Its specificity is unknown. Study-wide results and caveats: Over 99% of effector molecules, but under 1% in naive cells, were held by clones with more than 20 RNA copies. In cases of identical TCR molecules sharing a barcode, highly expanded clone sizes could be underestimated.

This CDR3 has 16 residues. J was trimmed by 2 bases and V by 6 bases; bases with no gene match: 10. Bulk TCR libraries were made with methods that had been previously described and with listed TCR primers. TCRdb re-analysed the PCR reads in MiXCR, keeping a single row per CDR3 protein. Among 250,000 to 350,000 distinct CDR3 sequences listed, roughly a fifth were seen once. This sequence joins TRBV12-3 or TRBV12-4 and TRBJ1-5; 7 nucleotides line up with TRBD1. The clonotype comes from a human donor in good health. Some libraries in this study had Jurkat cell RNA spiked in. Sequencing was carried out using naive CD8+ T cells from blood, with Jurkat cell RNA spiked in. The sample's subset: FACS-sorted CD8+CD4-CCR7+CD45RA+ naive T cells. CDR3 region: CASRFSGQGGNQPQHF. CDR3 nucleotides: TGTGCCAGCAGATTCAGTGGGCAGGGGGGCAATCAGCCCCAGCATTTT.